Following are 20 T cell receptor beta chains from one sample sequenced in a study of tumor-infiltrating lymphocytes in primary liver carcinoma. The researchers produced TCR beta cDNA from 500 to 550 ng total RNA with a constant-region primer. Libraries for TCR beta were built through three nested multiplex PCR rounds, which together made up a slightly modified ARM-PCR procedure. The first two PCR rounds used TRBV1-TRBV30 primers with a Cbeta primer, 10 cycles each. MiXCR, run by TCRdb on the multiplex PCR reads, gives a single entry per CDR3 protein. The table includes 300,000 to 400,000 distinct CDR3 sequences, roughly two thirds detected once. Extraction also yielded germline DNA, while blood RNA was obtained from unsorted whole blood. The sample taken for sequencing was peripheral blood. Every receptor here comes from a man in his forties or fifties with primary liver carcinoma and hepatitis B virus infection.

This clonotype came up a few times. Being one base from a much bigger clone, this may be a read error. The CDR3 does not close with the conserved phenylalanine or tryptophan, likely indicating a read error. CDR3 sequence reads: CASSYRGAQQPQHL. CDR3 bases: TGTGCCAGCAGTTACCGGGGGGCGCAACAGCCCCAGCATCTT. The chain uses TRBV6-6 and TRBJ1-5; possibly TRBD1 for D (6 bases). Germline loops: CDR1 MNHNY, CDR2 SVGAGI (reference sequence). Trimming removed 2 bases from V and 7 bases from J, with 12 bases in between. The CDR3 spans 14 residues.

The V call is TRBV5-1, the J call TRBJ2-5, with TRBD2 matching 9 bases. CDR1 and CDR2 from the germline V gene are SGHRS and YFSETQ. This CDR3 region has 15 residues. The J segment lost 5 bases and the V segment lost 0 bases, leaving 5 bases of the junction unmatched. The CDR3 nucleotides read TGCGCCAGCAGCTTGGCTAGCGGGGTCTCGGAGACCCAGTACTTC. Amino acid sequence: CASSLASGVSETQYF.

Of note for this clonotype: This CDR3 fails to terminate in the conserved phenylalanine or tryptophan, so it likely reflects a read error. This chain joins TRBV11-2 and TRBJ1-5, with D perhaps TRBD1 (6 bases). The length of the CDR3 is 15 residues. In germline, CDR1 is SGHAT, CDR2 FQNNGV. The CDR3 DNA is TGTGTCAGCAGCTTAGAGATGGGGGGCAAACAGCCCCAGCATTGT. The encoded protein is CVSSLEMGGKQPQHC.

With regard to this clonotype: This could be a read error, since a much larger clone is one nucleotide away. The V gene is TRBV29-1, the J gene TRBJ1-4, with TRBD1 matching over 7 bases. The CDR3 is 12 amino acids. Trimming removed 7 bases from V and 8 bases from J; junction bases left unmatched: 7. Germline CDR1 SQVTM, CDR2 ANQGSEA. This chain's CDR3 is CSAGDSLEKLFF. DNA for the CDR3: TGCAGCGCCGGGGACAGTTTGGAAAAACTGTTTTTT.

In DNA, the CDR3 is TGCGCCAGCAGCCAAGAAATGGGGACTAGCGAAGATACGCAGTATTTT. Its protein is CASSQEMGTSEDTQYF. This chain connects TRBV4-3 to TRBJ2-3, with 10 bases identical to TRBD2. This CDR3 has 16 residues. Germline V gives CDR1 LGHNA, CDR2 YSLEER. Germline trimming cut 0 bases from V and 5 bases from J; bases unmatched to any gene: 5.

Details on this clonotype: Possible read error: a much larger clone is one base away. The V call is TRBV6-2 or TRBV6-3, the J call TRBJ2-7, with D possibly matching TRBD2 (6 bases). Germline assignment: CDR1 MNHEY and CDR2 SVGEGT. The CDR3 spans 16 residues. V gave up 2 bases and J gave up 6 bases, with 20 bases separating them. CDR3 DNA: TGTGCCAGCAGTTACCGCCCGGGAGCTGGGAAAATCGAGCAGTACTTC. This gives the protein CASSYRPGAGKIEQYF.

This clonotype was detected once. At one end, the junction sequence differs from germline, possibly due to a read error. The chain combines TRBV4-3 with TRBJ1-5, with unresolved D. The CDR3 runs to 15 residues. The germline V gene has CDR1 LGHNA and CDR2 YSLEER. DNA of the CDR3: TGCGCCAGCAGCCAAGATCAGTTTGGTCCTCAGCCCCAGCATTTC. The encoded protein is CASSQDQFGPQPQHF.

V and J are TRBV11-2 and TRBJ1-1; no clear D. This CDR3 comprises 14 residues. V was trimmed by 7 bases and J by 0 bases, leaving 12 bases between them. Germline CDR1 SGHAT, CDR2 FQNNGV. CDR3 bases: TGTGCCAGCACCATGGACGTCATGAACACTGAAGCTTTCTTT. Protein product: CASTMDVMNTEAFF. Using reference TRBV11-2 and TRBJ1-1 for the parts outside the CDR3, the full variable domain is EAGVAQSPRYKIIEKRQSVAFWCNPISGHATLYWYQQILGQGPKLLIQFQNNGVVDDSQLPKDRFSAERLKGVDSTLKIQPAKLEDSAVYLCASTMDVMNTEAFFGQGTRLTVV.

This clonotype was found a few times. The chain combines TRBV5-6 with TRBJ2-3; 8 bases map to TRBD1. Germline CDR1 reads SGHDT; CDR2 reads YYEEEE. This CDR3 comprises 16 residues. The V and J ends lost 0 bases and 5 bases, in that order; junction bases with no gene match: 8. CDR3 sequence (DNA): TGTGCCAGCAGCTTGGGGCCCCAGGGGGCGGGAGATACGCAGTATTTT. Translating it yields CASSLGPQGAGDTQYF.

The rearrangement joins TRBV10-3 to TRBJ2-7; D perhaps matches TRBD1 (5 bases). V lost 4 bases and J lost 5, with 15 bases in between. Germline V gene data show CDR1 as ENHRY and CDR2 as SYGVKD. The CDR3 spans 14 residues. CDR3 sequence: CAISGIQGFNEQYF. The CDR3 region has the DNA TGTGCCATCAGTGGAATTCAGGGTTTCAACGAGCAGTACTTC.

Concerning this clonotype itself: This may be a read error, as it is one base from a much larger clone. This chain uses TRBV5-5 with TRBJ2-7; D gene uncertain. V lost 1 base, J lost 7 bases, and 9 bases lay in between. CDR3 length equals 12 residues. Germline V lookup: CDR1 SGHKS, CDR2 YYEKEE (reference sequence). The CDR3 reads CASSLIGIEQYF. The CDR3 DNA follows: TGTGCCAGCAGCTTGATTGGGATAGAGCAGTACTTC.

The chain recombines TRBV20-1 with TRBJ2-3; possible D gene TRBD1, 7 bases. Looked up from germline, CDR1 is DFQATT and CDR2 is SNEGSKA (reference sequence). The CDR3 consists of 16 residues. Trimming left V 4 bases short and J 3 bases short, with 20 bases between. The CDR3 DNA reads as TGCAGTGCTACCTTCGAGGGCAGGGGGGTTACAGATACGCAGTATTTT. This codes for CSATFEGRGVTDTQYF.

This clonotype occurred many times. This chain connects TRBV6-6 to TRBJ2-1; D may be TRBD2 (6 bases). This CDR3 comprises 13 residues. Trimming shortened V by 6 bases and J by 8 bases, and 14 bases separated the two germline ends. Germline-derived CDR1 and CDR2 are MNHNY and SVGAGI (reference sequence). The CDR3 DNA reads as TGTGCCAGCAGCCATCTAGCGTCGTATGAGCAGTTCTTC. Residues: CASSHLASYEQFF.

Notes on this clonotype: A much larger clone is a single base away; this may be a read error. V gene TRBV10-3 combines with J gene TRBJ1-1; TRBD1 might be the D (6 bases). The CDR3 has 14 amino acids. V was clipped by 6 bases and J by 3 bases, with 14 bases between them. Per the germline V gene, CDR1 is ENHRY and CDR2 is SYGVKD. This chain's CDR3 is CAIRDGQTYTEAFF. The DNA of the CDR3 is TGTGCCATCAGGGACGGACAGACGTACACTGAAGCTTTCTTT.

The gene calls are TRBV5-1 and TRBJ1-5; maybe TRBD1 (5 bases). The germline V and J ends were trimmed by 0 bases and 6 bases, with 13 bases remaining between them. This CDR3 region has 15 residues. Germline-derived CDR1 and CDR2 are SGHRS and YFSETQ. CDR3 loop: CASSLDIGVRQPQHF. Written as DNA, the CDR3 is TGCGCCAGCAGCTTGGATATAGGGGTCCGTCAGCCCCAGCATTTT.

This clonotype was found many times. The chain recombines TRBV11-2 with TRBJ2-1; 10 nucleotides align to TRBD2. This CDR3 comprises 17 residues. Germline V gene lookup returns CDR1 SGHAT and CDR2 FQNNGV. Trimming cost V 2 bases and J 1 base; bases outside gene matches: 5. This CDR3 is CASSLHGAGGSYNEQFF. The CDR3 coding sequence is TGTGCCAGCAGCTTACACGGAGCGGGAGGGTCCTACAATGAGCAGTTCTTC.

This clonotype was found many times. The chain has TRBV5-4 and TRBJ2-1; D gene uncertain. Germline V gene sequence: CDR1 SGHNT, CDR2 YYREEE (reference sequence). CDR3 length: 14 residues. Deletions cut 0 bases from V and 9 bases from J, with 13 bases between. The CDR3 DNA sequence: TGTGCCAGCAGCTTGGAGTTTAACCCCGGTGAGCAGTTCTTC. This encodes CASSLEFNPGEQFF.

On this clonotype itself: One end of the junction fails to match germline, which may point to a read error. This sequence joins TRBV10-2 and TRBJ2-5, with 7 bases aligning to TRBD1. The CDR3 runs 17 residues. Germline values: CDR1 WSHSY, CDR2 SAAADI. CDR3 region: CTSSDLPGGPYQETQHF. The CDR3 DNA is TGCACCAGCAGTGACCTCCCAGGGGGACCGTACCAAGAGACCCAGCACTTC.

Comments on this clonotype: Lacking the conserved final phenylalanine or tryptophan, this CDR3 likely reflects a read error. The chain uses TRBV7-2 and TRBJ2-7; 8 nucleotides agree with TRBD2. The germline CDR1 and CDR2 sequences are SGHTA and FQGNSA. The CDR3 length is 15 residues. The trim removed 4 bases at V and 0 bases at J, leaving 5 bases unmatched. Here the CDR3 DNA reads TGTGCCAGCAGCTCCGCGGGGGGATACTCCTACGAGCAGTACATC. This translates into CASSSAGGYSYEQYI.

The chain is built from TRBV6-6 and TRBJ1-1; the D gene is possibly TRBD1 (5 bases). Germline assignment: CDR1 MNHNY and CDR2 SVGAGI (reference sequence). The ends were cut back, 6 bases at V and 6 bases at J, with 17 bases in the middle. The CDR3 has 14 residues. The DNA for the CDR3 is TGTGCCAGCAGGGTTGGGGGGGGATATGCTGAAGCTTTCTTT. Protein product: CASRVGGGYAEAFF.